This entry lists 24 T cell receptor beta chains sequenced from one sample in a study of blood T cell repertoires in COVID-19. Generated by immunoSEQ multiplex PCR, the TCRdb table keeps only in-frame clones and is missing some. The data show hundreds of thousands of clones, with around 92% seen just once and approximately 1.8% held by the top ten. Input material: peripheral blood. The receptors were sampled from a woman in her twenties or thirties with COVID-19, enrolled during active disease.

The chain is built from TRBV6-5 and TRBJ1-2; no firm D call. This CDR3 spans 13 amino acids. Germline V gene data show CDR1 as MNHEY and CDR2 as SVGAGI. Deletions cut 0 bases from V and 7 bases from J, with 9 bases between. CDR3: CASSYSRGSGYTF. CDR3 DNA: TGTGCCAGCAGTTACTCCCGAGGGAGTGGCTACACCTTC.

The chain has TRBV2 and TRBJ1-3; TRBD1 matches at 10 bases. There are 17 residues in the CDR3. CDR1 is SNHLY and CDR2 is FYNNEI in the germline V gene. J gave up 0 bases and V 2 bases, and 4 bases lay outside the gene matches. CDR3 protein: CASSERDRGYSGNTIYF. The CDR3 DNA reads TGTGCCAGCAGTGAAAGGGACAGGGGATACTCTGGAAACACCATATATTTT.

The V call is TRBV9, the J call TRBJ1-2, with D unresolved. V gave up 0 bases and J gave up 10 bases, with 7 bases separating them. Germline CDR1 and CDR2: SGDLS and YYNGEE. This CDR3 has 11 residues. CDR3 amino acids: CASSVARNYTF. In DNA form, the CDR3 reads TGTGCCAGCAGCGTAGCCAGGAACTACACCTTC.

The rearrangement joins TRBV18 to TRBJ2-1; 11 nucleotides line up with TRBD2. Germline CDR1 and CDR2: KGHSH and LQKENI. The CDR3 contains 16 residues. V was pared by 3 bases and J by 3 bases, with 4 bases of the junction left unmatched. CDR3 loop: CASSPNSGGVYNEQFF. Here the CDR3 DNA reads TGTGCCAGCTCACCCAATAGCGGGGGGGTCTACAATGAGCAGTTCTTC.

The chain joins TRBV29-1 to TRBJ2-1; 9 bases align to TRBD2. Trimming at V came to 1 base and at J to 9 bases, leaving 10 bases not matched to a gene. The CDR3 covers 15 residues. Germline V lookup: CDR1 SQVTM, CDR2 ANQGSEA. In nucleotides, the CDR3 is TGCAGCGTTGAAGGGTCTAGCGGGGAGGGGGGTGAGCAGTTCTTC. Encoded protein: CSVEGSSGEGGEQFF.

CDR3 loop: CASSARFGMDTQYF. DNA for the CDR3: TGTGCCAGCAGCGCCCGGTTCGGGATGGATACGCAGTATTTT. The rearrangement links TRBV7-2 to TRBJ2-3, with a weak D call TRBD2 (5 bases). This CDR3 is built from 14 residues. Germline V lookup: CDR1 SGHTA, CDR2 FQGNSA. V was cut by 5 bases and J by 6 bases, with 15 bases left in between.

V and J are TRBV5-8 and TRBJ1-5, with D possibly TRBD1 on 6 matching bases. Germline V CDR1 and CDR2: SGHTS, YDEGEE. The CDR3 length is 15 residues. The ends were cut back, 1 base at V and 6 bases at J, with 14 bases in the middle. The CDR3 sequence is CASSLYNRAGQPQHF. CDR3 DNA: TGTGCCAGCAGCTTGTATAACAGGGCGGGTCAGCCCCAGCATTTT.

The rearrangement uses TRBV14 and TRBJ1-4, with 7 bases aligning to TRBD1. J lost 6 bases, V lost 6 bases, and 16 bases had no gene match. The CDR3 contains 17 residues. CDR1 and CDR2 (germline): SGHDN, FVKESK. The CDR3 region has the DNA TGTGCCAGCAGGCAGGGAAGGGACAGTTCCGGCTATGAAAAACTGTTTTTT. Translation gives CASRQGRDSSGYEKLFF. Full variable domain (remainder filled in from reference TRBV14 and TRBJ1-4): EAGVTQFPSHSVIEKGQTVTLRCDPISGHDNLYWYRRVMGKEIKFLLHFVKESKQDESGMPNNRFLAERTGGTYSTLKVQPAELEDSGVYFCASRQGRDSSGYEKLFFGSGTQLSVL.

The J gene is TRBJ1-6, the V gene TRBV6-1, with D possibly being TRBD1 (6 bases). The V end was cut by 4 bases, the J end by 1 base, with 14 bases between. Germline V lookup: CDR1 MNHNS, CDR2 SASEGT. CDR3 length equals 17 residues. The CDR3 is CASSALDQGSYNSPLHF. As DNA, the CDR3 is TGTGCCAGCAGTGCCCTAGACCAGGGGTCCTATAATTCACCCCTCCACTTT.

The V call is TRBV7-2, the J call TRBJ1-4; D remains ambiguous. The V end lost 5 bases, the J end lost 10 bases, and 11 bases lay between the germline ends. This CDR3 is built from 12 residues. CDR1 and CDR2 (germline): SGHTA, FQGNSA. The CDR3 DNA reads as TGTGCCAGCAGCACCCAACGGGGAAAACTGTTTTTT. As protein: CASSTQRGKLFF.

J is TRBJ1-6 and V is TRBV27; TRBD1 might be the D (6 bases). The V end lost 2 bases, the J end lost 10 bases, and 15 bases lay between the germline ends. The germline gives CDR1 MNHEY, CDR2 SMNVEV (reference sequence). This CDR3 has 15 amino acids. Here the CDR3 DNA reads TGTGCCAGCAGTTTAAATTCCCAGGGGACCTCACCCCTCCACTTT. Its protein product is CASSLNSQGTSPLHF.

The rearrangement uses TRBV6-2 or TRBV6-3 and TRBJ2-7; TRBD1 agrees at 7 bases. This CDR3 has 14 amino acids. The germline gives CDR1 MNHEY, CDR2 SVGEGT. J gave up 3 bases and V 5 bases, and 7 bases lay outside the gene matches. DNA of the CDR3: TGTGCCAGCAGTACGTTGACAGGGTTCTACGAGCAGTACGTC. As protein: CASSTLTGFYEQYV.

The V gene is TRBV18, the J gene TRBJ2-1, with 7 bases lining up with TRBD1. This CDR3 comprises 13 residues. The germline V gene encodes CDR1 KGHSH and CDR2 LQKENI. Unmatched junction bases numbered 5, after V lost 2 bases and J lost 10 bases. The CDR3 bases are TGTGCCAGCTCACCAGGGACAGCAAAGGAGCAGTTCTTC. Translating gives CASSPGTAKEQFF.

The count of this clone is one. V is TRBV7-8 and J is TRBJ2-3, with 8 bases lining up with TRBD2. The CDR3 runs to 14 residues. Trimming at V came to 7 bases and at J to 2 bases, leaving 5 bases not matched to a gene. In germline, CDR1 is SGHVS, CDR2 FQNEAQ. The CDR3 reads CASISGGATDTQYF. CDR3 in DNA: TGTGCCAGCATCAGCGGGGGAGCCACAGATACGCAGTATTTT.

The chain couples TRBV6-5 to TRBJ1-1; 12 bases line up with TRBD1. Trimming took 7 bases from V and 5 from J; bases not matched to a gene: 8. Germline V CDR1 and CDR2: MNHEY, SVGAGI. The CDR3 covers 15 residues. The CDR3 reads CASTLGQGALTEAFF. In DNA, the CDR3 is TGTGCCAGCACCCTGGGACAGGGGGCGTTAACTGAAGCTTTCTTT.

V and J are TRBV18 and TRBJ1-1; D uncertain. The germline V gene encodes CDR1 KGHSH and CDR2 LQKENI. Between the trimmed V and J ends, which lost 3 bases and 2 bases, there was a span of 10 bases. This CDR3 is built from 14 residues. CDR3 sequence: CASSPSGINTEAFF. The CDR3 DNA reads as TGTGCCAGCTCACCCTCGGGGATTAACACTGAAGCTTTCTTT.

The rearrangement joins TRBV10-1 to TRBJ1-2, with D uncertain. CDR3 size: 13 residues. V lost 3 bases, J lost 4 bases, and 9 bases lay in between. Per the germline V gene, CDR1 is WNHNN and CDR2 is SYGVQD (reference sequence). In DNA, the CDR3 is TGCGCCAGCAGTGATTCACCTAGCTATGGCTACACCTTC. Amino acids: CASSDSPSYGYTF.

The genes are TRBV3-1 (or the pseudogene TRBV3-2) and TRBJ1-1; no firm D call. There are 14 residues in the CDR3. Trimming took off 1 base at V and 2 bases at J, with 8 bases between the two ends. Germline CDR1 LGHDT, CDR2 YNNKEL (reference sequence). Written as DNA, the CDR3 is TGTGCCAGCAGCCAAGGACTTATTAACACTGAAGCTTTCTTT. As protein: CASSQGLINTEAFF.

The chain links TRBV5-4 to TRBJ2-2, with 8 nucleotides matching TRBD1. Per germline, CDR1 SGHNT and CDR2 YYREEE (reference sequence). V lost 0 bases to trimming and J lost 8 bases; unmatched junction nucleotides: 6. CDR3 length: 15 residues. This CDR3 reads CASSLGRGRTGELFF. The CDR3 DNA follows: TGTGCCAGCAGCTTGGGCAGGGGGCGAACGGGGGAGCTGTTTTTT.

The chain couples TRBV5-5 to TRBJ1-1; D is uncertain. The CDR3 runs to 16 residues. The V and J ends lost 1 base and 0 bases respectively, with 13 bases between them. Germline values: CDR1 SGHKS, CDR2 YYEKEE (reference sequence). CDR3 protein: CASSLNSYTMNTEAFF. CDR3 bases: TGTGCCAGCAGCTTGAACAGTTACACCATGAACACTGAAGCTTTCTTT. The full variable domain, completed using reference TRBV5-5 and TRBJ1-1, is DAGVTQSPTHLIKTRGQQVTLRCSPISGHKSVSWYQQVLGQGPQFIFQYYEKEERGRGNFPDRFSARQFPNYSSELNVNALLLGDSALYLCASSLNSYTMNTEAFFGQGTRLTVV.

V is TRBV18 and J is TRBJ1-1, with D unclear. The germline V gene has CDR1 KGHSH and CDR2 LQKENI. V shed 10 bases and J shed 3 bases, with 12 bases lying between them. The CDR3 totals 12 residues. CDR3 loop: CATQRADTEAFF. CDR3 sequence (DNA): TGTGCCACACAGAGGGCGGACACTGAAGCTTTCTTT.

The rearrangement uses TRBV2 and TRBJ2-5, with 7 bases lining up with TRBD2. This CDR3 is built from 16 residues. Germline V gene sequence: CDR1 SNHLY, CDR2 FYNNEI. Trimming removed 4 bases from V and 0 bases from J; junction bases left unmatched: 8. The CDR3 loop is CASSGAGGGYQETQYF. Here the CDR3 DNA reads TGTGCCAGCAGTGGGGCTGGGGGGGGTTACCAAGAGACCCAGTACTTC.

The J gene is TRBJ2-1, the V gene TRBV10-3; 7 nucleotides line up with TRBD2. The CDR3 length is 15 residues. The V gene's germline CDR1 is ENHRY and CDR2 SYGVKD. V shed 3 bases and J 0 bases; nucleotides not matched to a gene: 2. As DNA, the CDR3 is TGTGCCATCAGTGACGAGCGGGGCTCCTACAATGAGCAGTTCTTC. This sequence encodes CAISDERGSYNEQFF.

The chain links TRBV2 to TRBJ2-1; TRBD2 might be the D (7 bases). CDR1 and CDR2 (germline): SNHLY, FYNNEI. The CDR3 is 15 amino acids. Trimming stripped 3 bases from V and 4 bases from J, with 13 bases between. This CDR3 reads CASSDGGLRYNEQFF. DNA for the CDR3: TGTGCCAGCAGTGACGGGGGGCTACGTTACAATGAGCAGTTCTTC.